Below are 29 T cell receptor beta chains sequenced from a single sample in a study of cytomegalovirus exposure and HLA in healthy donors. The PCR was carried out with 60 Vbeta primers and 13 Jbeta primers. The repertoire was sequenced with immunoSEQ multiplex PCR; TCRdb's copy has only in-frame clones and lacks some. The sample includes about 180,000 clones, approximately 84% of them seen just once. Sequenced material: PBMCs. The receptors originated from a girl aged 10-17 years in good health and CMV-seropositive.

The chain couples TRBV5-6 to TRBJ1-2; 10 bases agree with TRBD1. Germline V gene sequence: CDR1 SGHDT, CDR2 YYEEEE. J lost 3 bases, V lost 0 bases, and 2 bases had no gene match. This CDR3 has 15 residues. CDR3 sequence reads: CASSLGQGAYYGYTF. The CDR3 region has the DNA TGTGCCAGCAGCTTGGGACAGGGGGCTTACTATGGCTACACCTTC.

This clone has a single count. The chain has TRBV10-3 and TRBJ1-3, with 7 bases aligning to TRBD1. Germline V lookup: CDR1 ENHRY, CDR2 SYGVKD. This CDR3 is 15 amino acids long. V dropped 3 bases and J dropped 4; count of bases not matched to a gene: 6. This chain's CDR3 is CAISEDRVWGNTIYF. The DNA of the CDR3 is TGTGCCATCAGTGAAGACAGGGTGTGGGGAAACACCATATATTTT.

The CDR3 DNA reads as TGTGCCAAGAGCGGGAGGGCCTCCGCCGGGGAGCTGTTTTTT. Amino acid sequence: CAKSGRASAGELFF. The V gene is TRBV7-9, the J gene TRBJ2-2; 10 positions match TRBD2. Germline V gene lookup returns CDR1 SEHNR and CDR2 FQNEAQ (reference sequence). The CDR3 extends over 14 amino acids. V gave up 10 bases and J gave up 6 bases; unmatched junction bases: 8.

This clone showed up just a few times. The chain links TRBV2 to TRBJ1-4; the D is unclear. The CDR3 is made up of 13 amino acids. Trimming pared 4 bases from V and 5 bases from J, leaving 8 bases between. CDR1 SNHLY and CDR2 FYNNEI come from the germline V gene. In DNA form, the CDR3 reads TGTGCCAGCAGTGCTACCGGGAATGAAAAACTGTTTTTT. Its translation: CASSATGNEKLFF.

This chain links TRBV19 with TRBJ2-1, with TRBD2 as a possible D gene (7 bases). CDR1 is LNHDA and CDR2 is SQIVND in the germline V gene (reference sequence). The CDR3 totals 14 residues. V gave up 6 bases and J gave up 8 bases, with 17 bases separating them. CDR3 sequence reads: CASRGRGGWHEQFF. In DNA form, the CDR3 reads TGTGCCAGTAGGGGACGCGGGGGCTGGCATGAGCAGTTCTTC.

The V and J genes are TRBV12-5 and TRBJ2-1; 8 nucleotides agree with TRBD2. V shed 6 bases and J 4 bases; nucleotides not matched to a gene: 8. Per the germline V gene, CDR1 is LGHNT and CDR2 is FRNRAP. CDR3 size: 15 residues. CDR3 sequence reads: CASGPLGGGYNEQFF. The DNA of the CDR3 is TGTGCTAGTGGCCCCCTGGGCGGGGGGTACAATGAGCAGTTCTTC.

The chain joins TRBV19 to TRBJ2-7, with unresolved D. The CDR3 contains 15 residues. The ends were cut back, 5 bases at V and 0 bases at J, with 14 bases in the middle. Germline V lookup: CDR1 LNHDA, CDR2 SQIVND (reference sequence). The CDR3 sequence is CASSQAFGISYEQYF. DNA of the CDR3: TGTGCCAGTAGTCAGGCTTTCGGCATCTCCTACGAGCAGTACTTC. The full variable domain, completed using reference TRBV19 and TRBJ2-7, is DGGITQSPKYLFRKEGQNVTLSCEQNLNHDAMYWYRQDPGQGLRLIYYSQIVNDFQKGDIAEGYSVSREKKESFPLTVTSAQKNPTAFYLCASSQAFGISYEQYFGPGTRLTVT.

This clone showed up just a few times. The CDR3 region is CASSSGTISGELFF. The CDR3 region has the DNA TGTGCCAGCAGCTCCGGGACTATCTCCGGGGAGCTGTTTTTT. The chain carries TRBV11-2 and TRBJ2-2, with TRBD2 matching 7 bases. V was clipped by 4 bases and J by 6 bases; unmatched bases: 5. CDR1 and CDR2 (germline): SGHAT, FQNNGV. The length of the CDR3 is 14 residues. Supplemented by reference TRBV11-2 and TRBJ2-2, the full variable domain reads EAGVAQSPRYKIIEKRQSVAFWCNPISGHATLYWYQQILGQGPKLLIQFQNNGVVDDSQLPKDRFSAERLKGVDSTLKIQPAKLEDSAVYLCASSSGTISGELFFGEGSRLTVL.

This clone was counted a single time. V gene TRBV4-2 combines with J gene TRBJ1-1; no clear D. V was clipped by 0 bases and J by 1 base, with 18 bases between them. CDR3 length: 18 residues. Germline loops: CDR1 LGHNA, CDR2 YNFKEQ. The CDR3 protein is CASSQDPPLAAGNTEAFF. Here the CDR3 DNA reads TGTGCCAGCAGCCAAGATCCCCCTCTTGCCGCAGGGAACACTGAAGCTTTCTTT.

This clone was recorded a few times. The chain is built from TRBV4-1 and TRBJ2-5, with 7 bases that match TRBD1. CDR1 is MGHRA and CDR2 is YSYEKL in the germline V gene. The ends lost 3 bases at V and 5 bases at J; junction bases unmatched: 12. CDR3 size: 16 residues. The CDR3 is CASSQALLTGWETQYF. The CDR3 DNA is TGCGCCAGCAGCCAGGCCTTGTTGACAGGGTGGGAGACCCAGTACTTC.

The chain couples TRBV19 to TRBJ2-7, with a possible D match to TRBD2 (6 bases). Trimming removed 2 bases from V and 2 bases from J, with 13 bases in between. This CDR3 is 15 amino acids long. Germline lookup yields CDR1 LNHDA and CDR2 SQIVND (reference sequence). CDR3 bases: TGTGCCAGTAGTATATTGGTAGCGGCAACCTACGAGCAGTACTTC. It codes for CASSILVAATYEQYF. Supplemented by reference TRBV19 and TRBJ2-7, the full variable domain reads DGGITQSPKYLFRKEGQNVTLSCEQNLNHDAMYWYRQDPGQGLRLIYYSQIVNDFQKGDIAEGYSVSREKKESFPLTVTSAQKNPTAFYLCASSILVAATYEQYFGPGTRLTVT.

This chain's CDR3 is CASSPYSTANTEAFF. The CDR3 region has the DNA TGTGCCAGCAGCCCGTACTCGACAGCGAACACTGAAGCTTTCTTT. The chain links TRBV7-9 to TRBJ1-1; possibly TRBD1 for D (5 bases). The CDR3 length is 15 residues. Trimming took 5 bases from V and 1 from J, leaving 14 bases between them. Germline V gene lookup returns CDR1 SEHNR and CDR2 FQNEAQ (reference sequence).

V gene TRBV9 combines with J gene TRBJ1-5; 7 bases line up with TRBD1. The trim removed 0 bases at V and 4 bases at J, leaving 4 bases unmatched. CDR3 length: 15 residues. CDR1 SGDLS and CDR2 YYNGEE come from the germline V gene. CDR3 amino acids: CASSVAGTVNQPQHF. CDR3 in DNA: TGTGCCAGCAGCGTAGCAGGGACAGTGAATCAGCCCCAGCATTTT. Supplemented by reference TRBV9 and TRBJ1-5, the full variable domain reads DSGVTQTPKHLITATGQRVTLRCSPRSGDLSVYWYQQSLDQGLQFLIQYYNGEERAKGNILERFSAQQFPDLHSELNLSSLELGDSALYFCASSVAGTVNQPQHFGDGTRLSIL.

This clone was seen more than once but under ten times. This rearrangement joins TRBV7-2 to TRBJ1-1; D remains ambiguous. Germline V gene data show CDR1 as SGHTA and CDR2 as FQGNSA. Trimming took off 3 bases at V and 1 base at J, with 3 bases between the two ends. This CDR3 is built from 12 residues. CDR3 sequence reads: CASSFSNTEAFF. In nucleotides, the CDR3 is TGTGCCAGCAGCTTCTCGAACACTGAAGCTTTCTTT.

The V and J genes are TRBV19 and TRBJ2-7; 7 nucleotides agree with TRBD1. This CDR3 is 15 amino acids long. Germline loops: CDR1 LNHDA, CDR2 SQIVND (reference sequence). The J segment lost 0 bases and the V segment lost 5 bases, leaving 7 bases of the junction unmatched. This CDR3 is CASSPQTGSSYEQYF. DNA of the CDR3: TGTGCCAGTAGTCCGCAGACAGGGAGCTCCTACGAGCAGTACTTC.

V usage is TRBV6-5 and J usage is TRBJ2-7; TRBD1 might be the D (6 bases). This CDR3 is built from 13 residues. The germline V and J ends were trimmed by 8 bases and 0 bases, with 11 bases remaining between them. Germline loops: CDR1 MNHEY, CDR2 SVGAGI. The CDR3, as DNA: TGTGCCAGCTCTGGACAGAGCTCCTACGAGCAGTACTTC. It codes for CASSGQSSYEQYF.

CDR3 protein: CASSLVGAGAKEQYF. The DNA for the CDR3 is TGCGCCAGCAGCCTGGTGGGGGCGGGAGCTAAGGAGCAGTACTTC. The chain carries TRBV4-1 and TRBJ2-7; D may be TRBD2 (7 bases). Trimming stripped 4 bases from V and 7 bases from J, with 20 bases between. CDR1 is MGHRA, CDR2 YSYEKL, per germline. This CDR3 spans 15 amino acids.

The chain couples TRBV2 to TRBJ1-3; no clear D. The CDR3 consists of 16 residues. Germline CDR1 and CDR2: SNHLY and FYNNEI. V lost 1 base and J lost 4, with 14 bases in between. The CDR3 region is CASSEVPVSPGNTIYF. For the CDR3, the DNA is TGTGCCAGCAGTGAAGTCCCAGTCTCACCAGGAAACACCATATATTTT.

This chain joins TRBV9 and TRBJ1-4, with D unresolved. V lost 0 bases and J 7 bases, leaving 10 bases between the germline ends. CDR3 length: 14 amino acids. Germline V gene data show CDR1 as SGDLS and CDR2 as YYNGEE. The CDR3 loop is CASSVVVRGEKLFF. CDR3 nucleotides: TGTGCCAGCAGCGTAGTGGTGCGGGGTGAAAAACTGTTTTTT.

The rearrangement uses TRBV7-2 and TRBJ2-7; possibly TRBD1 for D (6 bases). V lost 7 bases, J lost 3 bases, and 22 bases lay in between. The germline V gene has CDR1 SGHTA and CDR2 FQGNSA. The CDR3 runs to 16 residues. The CDR3 DNA is TGTGCCAGCACCATCTCAACTGGGACACCAAACTACGAGCAGTACTTC. It specifies CASTISTGTPNYEQYF.

This clone was found once. The chain has TRBV29-1 and TRBJ2-1, with 11 bases identical to TRBD2. Trimming at V came to 1 base and at J to 4 bases, leaving 6 bases not matched to a gene. Germline V CDR1 and CDR2: SQVTM, ANQGSEA. The CDR3 consists of 16 residues. The CDR3, as DNA: TGCAGCGTTGAAGGACTAGCGGGAAGTTCATACAATGAGCAGTTCTTC. Its protein is CSVEGLAGSSYNEQFF.

As to this clone: The sample has other DNA sequences that encode this CDR3 too. The V and J genes are TRBV9 and TRBJ2-3; D is undetermined. This CDR3 comprises 15 residues. Per the germline V gene, CDR1 is SGDLS and CDR2 is YYNGEE. Trimming took off 0 bases at V and 0 bases at J, with 8 bases between the two ends. As DNA, the CDR3 is TGTGCCAGCAGCGTAGGTCAGACTAGCACAGATACGCAGTATTTT. Its translation is CASSVGQTSTDTQYF.

This chain joins TRBV30 and TRBJ1-1; D not certain. The CDR3 contains 14 residues. Between the trimmed V and J ends, which lost 4 bases and 1 base, there was a span of 13 bases. Per the germline V gene, CDR1 is GTSNPN and CDR2 is SVGIG (reference sequence). DNA for the CDR3: TGTGCCTGGAAATCATGGGCCCCGAACACTGAAGCTTTCTTT. This codes for CAWKSWAPNTEAFF.

This clone was counted once. This chain joins TRBV30 and TRBJ1-4, with TRBD1 identical over 10 bases. CDR1 is GTSNPN, CDR2 SVGIG, per germline (reference sequence). Unmatched junction bases numbered 6, after V lost 0 bases and J lost 8 bases. CDR3 length: 15 residues. The CDR3 reads CAWSVRQGAPEKLFF. In nucleotides, the CDR3 is TGTGCCTGGAGTGTCAGACAGGGGGCGCCCGAAAAACTGTTTTTT.

The chain links TRBV7-2 to TRBJ2-2; 10 nucleotides match TRBD2. V dropped 2 bases and J dropped 1; count of bases not matched to a gene: 10. CDR3 size: 19 residues. Germline V gene lookup returns CDR1 SGHTA and CDR2 FQGNSA. The CDR3 here is CASSLTGLANTKNTGELFF. In nucleotides, the CDR3 is TGTGCCAGCAGCTTAACGGGACTAGCGAATACCAAGAACACCGGGGAGCTGTTTTTT.

V is TRBV11-2 and J is TRBJ2-7, with TRBD2 identical over 10 bases. The CDR3 covers 14 residues. The germline CDR1 and CDR2 sequences are SGHAT and FQNNGV. The J segment lost 4 bases and the V segment lost 4 bases, leaving 4 bases of the junction unmatched. Here the CDR3 reads CASSWGLARYEQYF. CDR3 in DNA: TGTGCCAGCAGCTGGGGACTAGCGAGATACGAGCAGTACTTC.

The chain couples TRBV10-3 to TRBJ2-1, with 7 bases identical to TRBD2. V was clipped by 7 bases and J by 10 bases; unmatched bases: 13. The CDR3 consists of 14 residues. The germline V gene has CDR1 ENHRY and CDR2 SYGVKD. The CDR3 DNA reads as TGTGCCATCACCACCGGGACTAAGGAGCGGGAGCAGTTCTTC. Translating it yields CAITTGTKEREQFF.

The chain couples TRBV6-1 to TRBJ1-1; 7 bases are shared with TRBD1. CDR1 MNHNS and CDR2 SASEGT come from the germline V gene. V gave up 7 bases and J gave up 4 bases; unmatched junction bases: 9. The CDR3 loop spans 14 amino acids. For the CDR3, the DNA is TGTGCCAGCATTACTCCAGGGGGGAGCACTGAAGCTTTCTTT. It is translated as CASITPGGSTEAFF.

This chain links TRBV6-1 with TRBJ1-6, with D maybe TRBD1 (5 bases). The V end was cut by 4 bases, the J end by 7 bases, with 14 bases between. Germline V lookup: CDR1 MNHNS, CDR2 SASEGT. The CDR3 is made up of 15 amino acids. The CDR3 DNA reads as TGTGCCAGCAGTGTGGTGGGGCTGATGAATTCACCCCTCCACTTT. Protein sequence: CASSVVGLMNSPLHF.